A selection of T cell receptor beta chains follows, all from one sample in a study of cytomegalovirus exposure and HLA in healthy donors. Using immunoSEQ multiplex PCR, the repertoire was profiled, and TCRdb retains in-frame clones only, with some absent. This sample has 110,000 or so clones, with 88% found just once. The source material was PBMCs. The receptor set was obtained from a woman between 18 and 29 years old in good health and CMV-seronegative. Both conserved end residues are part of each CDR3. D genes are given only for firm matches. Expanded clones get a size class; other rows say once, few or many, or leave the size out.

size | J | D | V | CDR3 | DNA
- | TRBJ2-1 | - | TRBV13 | CASSPHRDLYNEQFF | TGTGCCAGCAGCCCACACAGGGACCTCTACAATGAGCAGTTCTTC
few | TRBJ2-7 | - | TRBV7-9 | CASSRQTTATYEQYF | TGTGCCAGCAGCCGTCAAACGACAGCCACCTACGAGCAGTACTTC
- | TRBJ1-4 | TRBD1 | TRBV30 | CAWKPGQGPGEKLFF | TGTGCCTGGAAACCGGGACAGGGTCCAGGTGAAAAACTGTTTTTT
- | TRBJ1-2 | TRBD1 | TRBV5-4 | CASSTTPGGEDYGYTF | TGTGCCAGCAGCACAACCCCAGGGGGTGAAGACTATGGCTACACCTTC
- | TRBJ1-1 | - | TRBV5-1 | CASSQTGLNTEAFF | TGCGCCAGCAGCCAAACAGGGTTGAACACTGAAGCTTTCTTT
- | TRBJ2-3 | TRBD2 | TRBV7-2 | CASSFNGLATDTQYF | TGTGCCAGCAGTTTTAACGGACTAGCCACAGATACGCAGTATTTT
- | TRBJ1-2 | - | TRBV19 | CASSRKLDPGIIYGYTF | TGTGCCAGTAGTAGAAAATTGGATCCAGGGATAATCTATGGCTACACCTTC
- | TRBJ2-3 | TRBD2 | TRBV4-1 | CASSQVDSGGRTDTQYF | TGCGCCAGCAGCCAAGTAGACTCGGGGGGGCGGACAGATACGCAGTATTTT
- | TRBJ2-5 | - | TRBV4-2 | CASSPNYGSQETQYF | TGTGCCAGCAGCCCCAACTATGGCAGCCAAGAGACCCAGTACTTC
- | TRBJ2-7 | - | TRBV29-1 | CSVEFGVRGTYEQYF | TGCAGCGTTGAATTTGGGGTCAGGGGAACCTACGAGCAGTACTTC
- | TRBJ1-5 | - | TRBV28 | CASSFATPLNQPQHF | TGTGCCAGCAGTTTCGCGACACCCTTAAATCAGCCCCAGCATTTT
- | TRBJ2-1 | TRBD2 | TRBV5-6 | CASSLIAGGRNEQFF | TGTGCCAGCAGCCTTATAGCGGGGGGGCGGAATGAGCAGTTCTTC
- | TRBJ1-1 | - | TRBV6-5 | CASSYSESSGNTEAFF | TGTGCCAGCAGTTATTCCGAATCGTCCGGGAACACTGAAGCTTTCTTT
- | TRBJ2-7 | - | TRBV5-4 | CASSPAGNSYEQYF | TGTGCCAGCAGCCCGGCAGGGAACTCCTACGAGCAGTACTTC
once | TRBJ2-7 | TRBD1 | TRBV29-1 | CSAGQGYEQYF | TGCAGCGCGGGACAGGGCTACGAGCAGTACTTC
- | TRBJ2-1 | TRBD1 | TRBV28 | CASSNRGREQFF | TGTGCCAGCAGTAACAGGGGGCGGGAGCAGTTCTTC
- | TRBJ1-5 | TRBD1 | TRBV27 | CASRDRASNQPQHF | TGTGCCAGCAGGGACAGGGCCAGCAATCAGCCCCAGCATTTT
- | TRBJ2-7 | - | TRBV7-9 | CASSLAAGRYEQYF | TGTGCCAGCAGCTTAGCGGCAGGGCGTTACGAGCAGTACTTC
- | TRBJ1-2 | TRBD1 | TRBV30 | CACPLPEAGGLGYTF | TGTGCCTGCCCTCTCCCGGAGGCAGGGGGCTTAGGCTACACCTTC
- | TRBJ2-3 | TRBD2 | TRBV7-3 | CASSLRGGTSGTVTDTQYF | TGTGCCAGCAGCTTAAGGGGGGGGACTAGCGGGACAGTCACAGATACGCAGTATTTT
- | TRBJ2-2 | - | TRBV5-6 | CASNVMTRNTGELFF | TGTGCCAGCAACGTTATGACAAGGAACACCGGGGAGCTGTTTTTT
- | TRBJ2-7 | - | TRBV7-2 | CASSLKNRYEQYF | TGTGCCAGCAGCTTAAAAAACAGATACGAGCAGTACTTC
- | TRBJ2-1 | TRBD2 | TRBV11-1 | CASSLVTSGPSYNEQFF | TGTGCCAGCAGCTTAGTAACTAGCGGACCGTCCTACAATGAGCAGTTCTTC
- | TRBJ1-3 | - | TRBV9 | CASSVGAGTGNTIYF | TGTGCCAGCAGCGTAGGGGCAGGGACAGGAAACACCATATATTTT
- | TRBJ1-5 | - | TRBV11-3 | CASSPHGDSNQPQHF | TGTGCCAGCAGCCCCCACGGTGATAGCAATCAGCCCCAGCATTTT
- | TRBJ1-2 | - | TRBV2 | CASTPSQVNYGYTF | TGTGCCAGCACCCCATCCCAGGTCAACTATGGCTACACCTTC
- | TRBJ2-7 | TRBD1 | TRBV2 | CASSEGTGRGEQYF | TGTGCCAGCAGTGAGGGGACAGGGAGAGGCGAGCAGTACTTC
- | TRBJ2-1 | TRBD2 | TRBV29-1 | CSATPVRSGASKEQFF | TGCAGCGCAACCCCCGTTCGGAGCGGGGCGTCAAAGGAGCAGTTCTTC
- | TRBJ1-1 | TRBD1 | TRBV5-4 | CASSWGQGGNTEAFF | TGTGCCAGCAGCTGGGGACAGGGGGGGAACACTGAAGCTTTCTTT
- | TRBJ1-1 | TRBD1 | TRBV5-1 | CASERTGQSNTEAFF | TGCGCCAGCGAAAGAACGGGACAGAGTAACACTGAAGCTTTCTTT
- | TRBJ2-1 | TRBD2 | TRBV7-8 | CASSLPQTSGDYNEQFF | TGTGCCAGCAGCCTACCCCAAACTAGCGGGGATTACAATGAGCAGTTCTTC
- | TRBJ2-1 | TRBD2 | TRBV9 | CASSGSGSGEQFF | TGTGCCAGCAGCGGTAGCGGGAGTGGTGAGCAGTTCTTC
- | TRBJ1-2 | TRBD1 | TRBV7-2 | CASSLAPGQAGGYTF | TGTGCCAGCAGTTTAGCCCCGGGACAGGCTGGGGGCTACACCTTC
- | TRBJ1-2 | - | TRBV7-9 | CASSLDLQEQRDGYTF | TGTGCCAGCAGCTTAGATCTACAGGAACAACGCGATGGCTACACCTTC
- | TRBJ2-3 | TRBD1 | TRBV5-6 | CASSRDRTDTQYF | TGTGCCAGCAGCCGGGACAGGACAGATACGCAGTATTTT
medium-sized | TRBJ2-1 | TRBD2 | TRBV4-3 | CASSQVDRGGGFFLNKNEQFF | TGCGCCAGCAGCCAAGTAGACCGGGGGGGCGGTTTCTTTTTGAACAAAAATGAGCAGTTCTTC
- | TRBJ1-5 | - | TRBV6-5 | CASRTGGQPQHF | TGTGCCAGCAGGACGGGGGGACAGCCCCAGCATTTT
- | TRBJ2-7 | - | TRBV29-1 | CSATQSYEQYF | TGCAGCGCGACACAATCCTACGAGCAGTACTTC
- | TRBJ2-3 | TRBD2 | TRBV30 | CAWSLSGRTDTQYF | TGTGCCTGGAGTCTCAGCGGGAGGACAGATACGCAGTATTTT
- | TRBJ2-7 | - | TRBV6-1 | CASKSIPYEQYF | TGTGCCAGCAAGAGCATCCCCTACGAGCAGTACTTC
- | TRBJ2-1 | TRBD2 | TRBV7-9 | CASSFFITSGSSYNEQFF | TGTGCCAGCAGCTTTTTCATAACTAGCGGGAGCTCCTACAATGAGCAGTTCTTC
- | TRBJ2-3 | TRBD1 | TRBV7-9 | CASIPPGQGVGAPDTQYF | TGTGCCAGCATCCCACCGGGACAGGGAGTGGGGGCACCAGATACGCAGTATTTT
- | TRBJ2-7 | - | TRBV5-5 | CASSLSEIRGEQYF | TGTGCCAGCAGCTTATCCGAGATCAGGGGCGAGCAGTACTTC